Listed below are T cell receptor beta chains from one sample, sequenced in a study of Ad26.COV2.S vaccination and SARS-CoV-2 variants. Repertoires were generated with immunoSEQ multiplex PCR, while TCRdb's copy carries only in-frame clones and drops some. The sample comprises around 340,000 clones, about 89% of which are singletons, and roughly 5% rests with the top ten. The specimen was peripheral blood, collected in a trial of Ad26.COV2.S vaccine versus placebo. These receptors all stem from a person between 18 and 65 years old who received the Ad26.COV2.S COVID-19 vaccine or a placebo. The CDR3 runs from the conserved cysteine through the conserved F or W. The order of the fields is J gene, D gene, clone size, V gene, CDR3 DNA, CDR3 protein. A D gene is named only where the DNA matches it firmly. Size tells how often a clone was seen (once, few, many) or the class of an expanded clone, and some rows leave it out.

TRBJ1-4,TRBD1,.,TRBV7-2,TGTGCCAGCAGCTTTGACAGGGTAGCCGAAAAACTGTTTTTT,CASSFDRVAEKLFF
TRBJ1-6,.,.,TRBV18,TGTGCCAGCTCTTCCTCATCGAATAATTCACCCCTCCACTTT,CASSSSSNNSPLHF
TRBJ2-7,TRBD1,.,TRBV7-9,TGTGCCAGCAGCTCGACCGGGACAGGTTCCTACGAGCAGTACTTC,CASSSTGTGSYEQYF
TRBJ2-5,.,.,TRBV7-9,TGTGCCAGCAGCTTACCAAGGGAGGAGACCCAGTACTTC,CASSLPREETQYF
TRBJ1-3,.,.,TRBV7-2,TGTGCCAGCAGCTTAGCGGCCTATGAGGGAAACACCATATATTTT,CASSLAAYEGNTIYF
TRBJ1-3,.,once,TRBV19,TGTGCCAGTAGTATTTGGGACAACTCTGGAAACACCATATATTTT,CASSIWDNSGNTIYF
TRBJ1-6,.,.,TRBV19,TGTGCCAGTACGGAGGGGACAAGCTCCTATAATTCACCCCTCCACTTT,CASTEGTSSYNSPLHF
TRBJ2-3,.,.,TRBV5-1,TGCGCCAGCACCGGAGGGGCGGGGCTGCACACAGATACGCAGTATTTT,CASTGGAGLHTDTQYF
TRBJ1-6,.,.,TRBV28,TGTGCCAGCAACCGGAGAGGGGTTAGCTCCTATAATTCACCCCTCCACTTT,CASNRRGVSSYNSPLHF
TRBJ1-4,.,.,TRBV28,TGTGCCAGCAGTTTATGGGGGTGGACGGTACCAACTAATGAAAAACTGTTTTTT,CASSLWGWTVPTNEKLFF
TRBJ2-1,TRBD2,.,TRBV11-2,TGTGCCAGCAGCCCCGGACTAGCGGGGGGGCATGAGGAGCAGTTCTTC,CASSPGLAGGHEEQFF
TRBJ2-6,TRBD1,.,TRBV13,TGTGCCAGCAGCACCAGACAGGGGTCGGGGGCCAACGTCCTGACTTTC,CASSTRQGSGANVLTF
TRBJ2-7,.,.,TRBV18,TGTGCCAGCTCAAAACCGGGGGCGCAGGAGCAGTACTTC,CASSKPGAQEQYF
TRBJ2-1,TRBD1,.,TRBV28,TGTGCCAGCAGTTCCAAGGGGACAGTTTACAATGAGCAGTTCTTC,CASSSKGTVYNEQFF
TRBJ1-2,.,.,TRBV7-9,TGTGCCAGCAGCTTAGCCGGAGCCACAGGAGGCTACACCTTC,CASSLAGATGGYTF
TRBJ2-5,.,.,TRBV29-1,TGCAGCGTCTTGAGGTCCGGGGACTACCAAGAGACCCAGTACTTC,CSVLRSGDYQETQYF
TRBJ2-7,.,.,TRBV2,TGTGCCAGCAGTGATGGTCGTAACAGGATCGCCTCCGAGCAGTACTTC,CASSDGRNRIASEQYF
TRBJ2-3,TRBD2,.,TRBV7-8,TGTGCCAGCAGCGATTCTAGCGGGGGCTACACAGATACGCAGTATTTT,CASSDSSGGYTDTQYF
TRBJ2-7,.,.,TRBV19,TGTGCCAGTAGTATTGCCAGCGCCTACGAGCAGTACTTC,CASSIASAYEQYF
TRBJ1-2,.,.,TRBV15,TGTGCCACCAGCAGAGATAGGATGGGGGATGGCTACACCTTC,CATSRDRMGDGYTF
TRBJ2-3,TRBD1,.,TRBV28,TGTGCCAGCAGTTTCTTAAAAACAGGGGGCAACCCAGATACGCAGTATTTT,CASSFLKTGGNPDTQYF
TRBJ1-5,TRBD1,.,TRBV27,TGTGCCAGCAGTTTAATGGGACAGAGCAATCAGCCCCAGCATTTT,CASSLMGQSNQPQHF
TRBJ1-1,.,.,TRBV19,TGTGCCAGTAGTATAGGTAGGAGCACTGAAGCTTTCTTT,CASSIGRSTEAFF
TRBJ1-2,.,.,TRBV6-6,TGTGCCAGTACCGTGGACAGTTCTATTAACTATGGCTACACCTTC,CASTVDSSINYGYTF
TRBJ2-1,TRBD2,.,TRBV19,TGTGCCAGTAGTATGGTTCTAGCGGATTACAATGAGCAGTTCTTC,CASSMVLADYNEQFF
TRBJ2-3,.,.,TRBV24-1,TGTGCCACCAGTGATTTGCCCCTAGGGGAAGGGACAGATACGCAGTATTTT,CATSDLPLGEGTDTQYF
TRBJ1-2,.,.,TRBV27,TGTGCCAGCAGTTCAGGGAGCTCCTATGGCTACACCTTC,CASSSGSSYGYTF
TRBJ2-1,.,.,TRBV6-6,TGTGCCAGCAGTCCCCGAAGTATGGGAGGAAGCTCCTACAATGAGCAGTTCTTC,CASSPRSMGGSSYNEQFF
TRBJ1-2,.,.,TRBV28,TGTGCCATAGAAATTAACTATGGCTACACCTTC,CAIEINYGYTF
TRBJ1-6,.,.,TRBV28,TGTGCCAGCAGTATACCAAATTCACCCCTCCACTTT,CASSIPNSPLHF
TRBJ1-6,.,.,TRBV18,TGTGCCAGCTCACCAGAGACTTCAAATTCACCCCTCCACTTT,CASSPETSNSPLHF
TRBJ2-1,.,.,TRBV10-1,TGCGCCAGCAGTGATCGACGGGCCTACAATGAGCAGTTCTTC,CASSDRRAYNEQFF